This T cell receptor beta chain is drawn from a study of control samples from healthy donors and cancer patients. Only in-frame clones appear in the TCRdb table, and some are missing; sequencing was by immunoSEQ multiplex PCR. The sample includes some 28,000 clones, 79% of them seen just once. The CDR3 covers 14 residues. J was trimmed by 5 bases and V by 3 bases; bases with no gene match: 6. Per germline, CDR1 GTSNPN and CDR2 SVGIG (reference sequence). The receptor was derived from a man in his sixties with head and neck cancer. The rearrangement uses TRBV30 and TRBJ1-1; 10 nucleotides line up with TRBD1. The specimen sequenced was PBMCs. The CDR3 loop is CAWSRQGAGTEAFF. In DNA form, the CDR3 reads TGTGCCTGGAGCCGACAGGGGGCGGGAACTGAAGCTTTCTTT. Combining the CDR3 with reference TRBV30 and TRBJ1-1 gives the whole variable domain SQTIHQWPATLVQPVGSPLSLECTVEGTSNPNLYWYRQAAGRGLQLLFYSVGIGQISSEVPQNLSASRPQDRQFILSSKKLLLSDSGFYLCAWSRQGAGTEAFFGQGTRLTVV.